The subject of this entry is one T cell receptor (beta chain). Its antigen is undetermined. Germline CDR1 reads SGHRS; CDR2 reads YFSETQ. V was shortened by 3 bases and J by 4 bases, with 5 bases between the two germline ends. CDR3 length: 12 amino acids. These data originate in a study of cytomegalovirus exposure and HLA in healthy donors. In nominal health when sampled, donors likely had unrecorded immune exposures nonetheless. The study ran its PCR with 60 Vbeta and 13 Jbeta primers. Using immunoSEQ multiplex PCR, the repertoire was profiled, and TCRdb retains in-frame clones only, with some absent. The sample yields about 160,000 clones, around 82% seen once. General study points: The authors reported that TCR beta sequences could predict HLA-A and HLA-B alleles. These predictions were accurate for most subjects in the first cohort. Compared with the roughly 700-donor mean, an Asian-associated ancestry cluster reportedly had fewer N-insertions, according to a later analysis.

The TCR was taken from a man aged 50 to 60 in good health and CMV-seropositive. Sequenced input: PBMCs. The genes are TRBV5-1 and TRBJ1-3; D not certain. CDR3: CASSYQGNTIYF. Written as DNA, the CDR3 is TGCGCCAGCAGCTATCAGGGAAACACCATATATTTT.